This T cell receptor beta chain comes out of a study of PD-L1 blockade in urothelial cancer (dated by TCRdb to 2015 to 2018). Describing the broader study: Therapy was started at some point between 2012 and 2014 for all patients, and atezolizumab 1,200 mg was administered intravenously every 3 weeks. Durable clinical benefit was achieved by nine patients but not by the remaining 20. In the same patients, pretreatment tumors underwent whole exome sequencing and RNA sequencing in addition to TCR sequencing. Progression-free survival longer than 6 months counted as durable clinical benefit, and TCR features were additionally tested against both progression-free and overall survival. About 90% of the roughly 30 patients were males with bladder-origin urothelial cancer, and about two thirds of the roughly 30 reported a prior smoking history. Pretreatment blood TCR-seq was available for 30 or so patients, at least one posttreatment blood collection was obtained for 24 patients, and tumor TCR-seq was available for 24 patients. Blood samples yielded a median of around 130,000 T cells and tens of thousands of unique TCRs, with median clonality about 0.08. Somatic, immune and clinical correlates of response to PD-L1 blockade with atezolizumab in urothelial cancer were the focus of an exploratory multi-omic analysis. Patients had an ECOG performance status of 0 or 1 and had received between 0 and 3 prior chemotherapy regimens. Blood samples were analyzed at two time points: 3 weeks after treatment start (second dose) and 6 weeks after treatment start. Pretreatment tumor samples and matched peripheral blood, collected serially before and after atezolizumab treatment, underwent TCR sequencing. Study-level results and caveats: Because of the small sample size (n ≈ 30) and the many exploratory analyses performed, the results are intended to be regarded as hypothesis-generating. A pretreatment peripheral blood TCR clonality below the median was linked to improved progression-free and overall survival. Among patients with durable benefit, tumor-associated TCR clones showed greater expansion in peripheral blood 3 weeks after treatment started (n = 22, p = 0.022).

Each PCR received spiked-in synthetic TCR analog templates so that absolute template abundance could be estimated from read counts. The immunoSEQ assay used bias-controlled V and J gene primers to amplify TCRbeta CDR3 regions from genomic DNA. Sequencing of rearranged TCRbeta segments was done at approximately 20X coverage. Processing in the source paper ran as follows. Sequencing errors were corrected by clustering, and CDR3s were annotated against IMGT so that V, D and J genes could be assigned. Out-of-frame and stop-codon sequences were excluded, and only productive TCRbeta rearrangements were used in downstream analyses. Clonality was computed as one minus Shannon entropy normalized by the log of the number of unique productive sequences. Fisher's exact test with Benjamini-Hochberg correction, at a threshold of adjusted p below 0.01, was used to find clones that differed between time points or between blood and tumor. In TCRdb, the immuneACCESS table is reduced to in-frame sequences with V and J assigned. These tables do not hold every clone; where another copy was compared, an unresolved V gene accounts for under half, and the others remain unexplained. The D gene and trimming were derived from the DNA, and the V and J assignments and clone size from that table. For this sample there are over 70,000 clones; less than 90% appear just once. Approximately 8.4% of the sample rests with the top ten.

V is pruned by 1 base and J by 5 bases, leaving 12 bases of the junction without a gene match. CDR1 and CDR2 (MGHRA, YSYEKL) derive from the germline V gene. CDR3 length: 17 amino acids, cysteine to phenylalanine. The kept DNA is CDR3 alone, 51 bases in frame from the first base. The time point label of this sample denotes: peripheral blood 6 weeks after treatment start. A cohort of more than 25 patients with locally advanced or metastatic urothelial carcinoma, treated at Memorial Sloan Kettering on a trial protocol, was included. Peripheral blood mononuclear cells were collected from each patient pretreatment and during treatment, giving between 1 and 8 total time points per patient. The Qiagen DNeasy Blood extraction kit was used to purify genomic DNA from total PBMCs and from tumor samples. Collected pretreatment and during treatment, PBMCs were isolated and stored as previously described. A note on this clone: It lacks a known antigen. No much larger clonotype is one base removed from it; base qualities were not supplied.

This TCR was recovered from a man between 65 and 85 years old with urothelial cancer. The sample in question was PBMCs, obtained around atezolizumab (anti-PD-L1) treatment. The sequence joins TRBV4-1 to TRBJ2-7, and TRBD2 aligns with 9 junction nucleotides. CDR3 reads: CASSQGGLGGGAHEQYF. In nucleotides, the sequence is TGCGCCAGCAGCCAAGGAGGCCTAGGCGGGGGGGCCCACGAGCAGTACTTC.